What follows is one TCR beta chain and its context. Germline V gene data show CDR1 as SGHNT and CDR2 as YYREEE (reference sequence). Trimming took 9 bases from V and 2 from J, leaving 3 bases between them. This CDR3 has 11 residues. This record belongs to a study of blood T cell repertoires in COVID-19. Study summary: Sites across the United States, Italy and Spain contributed samples from acute and convalescent COVID-19. Sources were T cells, B-cell-depleted T cells, or PBMCs; the material itself was cDNA or gDNA.

In the original workflow: It was from reference gene primer amplification that nucleated cell counts were estimated. Data came from immunoSEQ multiplex PCR; TCRdb stores just in-frame clones and leaves some out. From that table come the V and J calls and clone size; the DNA was used to work out D and trimming. Of roughly 130,000 clones in the sample, 70% to 85% were seen once. Sample: peripheral blood. This sequence joins TRBV5-4 and TRBJ2-6; D unresolved. This clonotype originated in a woman aged 55-69 years with acute or convalescent COVID-19. This chain's CDR3 is CATTGANVLTF. The CDR3 DNA follows: TGTGCCACCACTGGGGCCAACGTCCTGACTTTC.